The clone carrying this TCR beta chain was detected ten times or more. The target antigen is unknown. V lost 1 base to trimming and J lost 7 bases, with 5 bases between them. CDR1 and CDR2 (germline): SGHAT, FQNNGV. The CDR3 consists of 12 residues. The data derive from a study of CD8 T cells in ankylosing spondylitis. Quantitative 5'-RACE was performed with molecular barcodes, and it yielded the TCR beta libraries. TCRdb itself ran the 5' RACE reads through MiXCR, one entry per CDR3 protein. The sample gives 250,000 to 300,000 distinct CDR3 sequences, around 20% of which show up once; around 8% is in the top ten. Study outcomes and limitations: Clones linked to the disease showed a CD8+ phenotype. They occurred at relatively low frequencies in peripheral blood. A TCR beta motif of fewer than ten highly homologous variants seemed to mark ankylosing spondylitis blood. Researchers reportedly found disease-linked clones significantly enriched in matched ankylosing spondylitis synovial fluid.

This sequence was found in a male donor with ankylosing spondylitis or in good health (not recorded which). Sequenced material: blood, either unsorted or a sorted T cell fraction (not recorded which). This chain links TRBV11-2 with TRBJ2-1; D unclear. The CDR3 nucleotides read TGTGCCAGCAGCTTAGCTAAGAATGAGCAGTTCTTC. Its translation is CASSLAKNEQFF.